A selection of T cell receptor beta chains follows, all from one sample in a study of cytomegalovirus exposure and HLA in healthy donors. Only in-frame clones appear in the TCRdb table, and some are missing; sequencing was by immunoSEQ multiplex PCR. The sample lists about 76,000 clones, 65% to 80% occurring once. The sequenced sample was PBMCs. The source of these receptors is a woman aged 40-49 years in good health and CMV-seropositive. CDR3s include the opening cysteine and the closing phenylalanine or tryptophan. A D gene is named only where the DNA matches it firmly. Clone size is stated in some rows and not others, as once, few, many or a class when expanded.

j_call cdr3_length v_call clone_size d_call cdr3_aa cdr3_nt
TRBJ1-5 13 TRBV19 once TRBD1 CASLDRPQQPQHF TGTGCCAGCCTGGACAGGCCACAACAGCCCCAGCATTTT
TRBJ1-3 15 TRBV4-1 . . CASSQDGSTGNTIYF TGCGCCAGCAGCCAAGACGGGTCGACTGGAAACACCATATATTTT
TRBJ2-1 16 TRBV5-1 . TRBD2 CASSPGLAGAYNEQFF TGCGCCAGCAGCCCTGGACTAGCGGGAGCCTACAATGAGCAGTTCTTC
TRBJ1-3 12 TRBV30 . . CAWSGARNTIYF TGTGCCTGGAGCGGTGCTAGAAACACCATATATTTT
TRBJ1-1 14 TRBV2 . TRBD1 CASRDRGLDTEAFF TGTGCCAGCAGGGACAGGGGGCTCGACACTGAAGCTTTCTTT
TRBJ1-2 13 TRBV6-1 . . CASDTGINYGYTF TGTGCCAGCGACACAGGGATTAACTATGGCTACACCTTC
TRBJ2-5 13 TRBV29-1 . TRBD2 CSGKAGGRETQYF TGCAGCGGGAAAGCGGGGGGGAGAGAGACCCAGTACTTC
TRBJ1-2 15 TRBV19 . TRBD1 CASSSRDRGVYGYTF TGTGCCAGTAGTAGCCGCGACAGGGGGGTCTATGGCTACACCTTC
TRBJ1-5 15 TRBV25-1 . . CASSEAFWLYQPQHF TGTGCCAGCAGTGAAGCGTTCTGGTTATATCAGCCCCAGCATTTT
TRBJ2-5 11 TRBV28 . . CASSLRRDMYF TGTGCCAGCAGTTTAAGGAGGGATATGTACTTC
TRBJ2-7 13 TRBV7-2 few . CASSLEGGGKQYF TGTGCCAGCAGCTTAGAGGGGGGGGGAAAGCAGTACTTC
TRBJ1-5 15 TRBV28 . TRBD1 CASSTQGARNQPQHF TGTGCCAGCAGCACACAGGGGGCTCGTAATCAGCCCCAGCATTTT
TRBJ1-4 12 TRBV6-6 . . CASKDIREKLFF TGTGCCAGCAAGGACATTAGGGAAAAACTGTTTTTT
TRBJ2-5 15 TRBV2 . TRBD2 CASTTGTSGQETQYF TGTGCCAGTACCACCGGGACTAGCGGACAAGAGACCCAGTACTTC
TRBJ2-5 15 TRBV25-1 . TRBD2 CASSEPGRGGETQYF TGTGCCAGCAGTGAGCCCGGGAGGGGAGGGGAGACCCAGTACTTC
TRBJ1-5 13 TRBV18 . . CASSPSGNQPQHF TGTGCCAGCTCACCAAGCGGGAATCAGCCCCAGCATTTT
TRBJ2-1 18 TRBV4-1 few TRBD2 CASSQGPSGGASYNEQFF TGCGCCAGCAGCCAAGGTCCTAGCGGGGGGGCGTCCTACAATGAGCAGTTCTTC